This TCR beta chain was captured in a study of T cell responses to AZD1222 COVID-19 vaccine. The table came from immunoSEQ multiplex PCR; TCRdb's copy has only in-frame clones and leaves some out. The sample includes tens of thousands of clones, 80% to 90% of them seen just once. Comments on this clone: Its antigen remains unidentified.

Per germline, CDR1 MNHEY and CDR2 SVGAGI. The CDR3 has 15 amino acids. V dropped 6 bases and J dropped 10 bases, with 19 bases sitting between them. Study-wide points: The span of vaccine-associated CD4 TCRs extended across spike, with dominance at 160-218 and 743-854. The study reported that nearly half of spike-specific TCRs target unmutated variant regions.

The chain has TRBV6-5 and TRBJ1-6, with D possibly TRBD1 on 6 matching bases. Here the sequenced sample was peripheral blood, taken on day 0 of AZD1222 vaccination. The receptor was isolated from an adult in good health. The DNA of the CDR3 is TGTGCCAGCAGCCCCGGACAGCGTGATGGCTCACCCCTCCACTTT. Translated, it gives CASSPGQRDGSPLHF.